This entry lists 20 T cell receptor beta chains sequenced from one sample in a study of blood T cell repertoires in COVID-19. Clones were read by immunoSEQ multiplex PCR, and TCRdb kept only the in-frame ones, dropping some. The sample holds fewer than 300,000 clones, 82% seen once. The source material was peripheral blood. The receptors stem from a woman aged 18-30 years with acute or convalescent COVID-19.

This sequence joins TRBV30 and TRBJ2-1; 11 nucleotides line up with TRBD2. V lost 0 bases, J lost 5 bases, and 9 bases stayed unmatched. This CDR3 has 17 amino acids. CDR1 and CDR2 (germline): GTSNPN, SVGIG (reference sequence). The CDR3 region is CAWSVEWGLAVDNEQFF. The CDR3 coding sequence is TGTGCCTGGAGTGTAGAATGGGGACTAGCGGTGGACAATGAGCAGTTCTTC.

This chain uses TRBV18 with TRBJ2-7, with 7 positions matching TRBD1. CDR1 and CDR2 (germline): KGHSH, LQKENI. After removal of 3 bases from V and 6 bases from J, the junction contained 14 bases not matched to a gene. The CDR3 has 16 amino acids. The chain's CDR3 is CASSPLMGQRIGEQYF. Here the CDR3 DNA reads TGTGCCAGCTCACCCCTAATGGGACAGAGGATCGGCGAGCAGTACTTC.

The gene calls are TRBV7-2 and TRBJ2-1, with D tentatively TRBD2 (6 bases). The CDR3 is made up of 13 amino acids. With 5 bases removed from V and 9 bases from J, the gap between germline ends came to 14 bases. Germline assignment: CDR1 SGHTA and CDR2 FQGNSA. As DNA, the CDR3 is TGTGCCAGCAGCGGCTGGGAGGTTGGTGAGCAGTTCTTC. Its protein product is CASSGWEVGEQFF.

The V and J genes are TRBV10-3 and TRBJ2-6, with TRBD1 identical over 7 bases. The ends lost 3 bases at V and 0 bases at J; junction bases unmatched: 11. CDR1 and CDR2 (germline): ENHRY, SYGVKD. The CDR3 loop spans 19 amino acids. The CDR3 loop reads CAISDPTGAIRSGANVLTF. CDR3 DNA: TGTGCCATCAGTGATCCCACAGGGGCCATCCGCTCTGGGGCCAACGTCCTGACTTTC.

This chain connects TRBV3-1 (or the pseudogene TRBV3-2) to TRBJ2-1; TRBD1 matches at 10 bases. Per germline, CDR1 LGHDT and CDR2 YNNKEL (reference sequence). J lost 9 bases, V lost 4 bases, and 9 bases had no gene match. This CDR3 is 15 amino acids long. CDR3 sequence: CASSRTGTGAAEQFF. Written as DNA, the CDR3 is TGTGCCAGCAGCCGGACCGGGACAGGGGCGGCTGAGCAGTTCTTC.

The genes are TRBV28 and TRBJ2-7; 11 nucleotides agree with TRBD2. V trimming: 3 bases; J trimming: 0 bases; junction bases outside the gene matches: 22. Germline CDR1 and CDR2: MDHEN and SYDVKM. The CDR3 runs to 22 residues. The CDR3 sequence: CASSFPLPSVGTSGQSSYEQYF. The CDR3 DNA follows: TGTGCCAGCAGTTTCCCGCTCCCCTCAGTAGGGACTAGCGGACAGAGCTCCTACGAGCAGTACTTC.

The chain uses TRBV4-2 and TRBJ2-6, with D possibly being TRBD1 (5 bases). Per the germline V gene, CDR1 is LGHNA and CDR2 is YNFKEQ. The CDR3 is made up of 18 amino acids. V was shortened by 1 base and J by 1 base, with 14 bases between the two germline ends. Here the CDR3 reads CASSQAQGTASGANVLTF. The CDR3 nucleotides are TGTGCCAGCAGCCAAGCTCAGGGCACGGCTTCTGGGGCCAACGTCCTGACTTTC.

In DNA form, the CDR3 reads TGCGCCAGCAGCTCGGTTTCTTACAATGAGCAGTTCTTC. It encodes CASSSVSYNEQFF. J is TRBJ2-1 and V is TRBV5-1; no clear D. In germline, CDR1 is SGHRS, CDR2 YFSETQ. CDR3 length: 13 amino acids. V lost 3 bases to trimming and J lost 4 bases, with 8 bases between them.

The CDR3 DNA is TGTGCCAGCAGTGAAGCCATTGGGCAGGGGTACGAGCAGTACTTC. This codes for CASSEAIGQGYEQYF. The chain is built from TRBV6-1 and TRBJ2-7; maybe TRBD1 (6 bases). V was shortened by 0 bases and J by 4 bases, with 13 bases between the two germline ends. Germline CDR1 reads MNHNS; CDR2 reads SASEGT. The CDR3 has 15 amino acids.

J is TRBJ1-2 and V is TRBV3-1 (or the pseudogene TRBV3-2), with D possibly being TRBD1 (5 bases). Germline assignment: CDR1 LGHDT and CDR2 YNNKEL (reference sequence). There are 14 residues in the CDR3. Trimming shortened V by 0 bases and J by 6 bases, and 11 bases separated the two germline ends. CDR3 DNA sequence: TGTGCCAGCAGCCAAGATCACCTGGGGCATGGCTACACCTTC. Amino acid sequence: CASSQDHLGHGYTF.

V usage is TRBV10-3 and J usage is TRBJ2-1; 9 nucleotides agree with TRBD2. CDR1 and CDR2 (germline): ENHRY, SYGVKD. The V gene end was trimmed by 8 bases and the J gene end by 9 bases; junction bases not matched to a gene: 26. CDR3 length: 19 amino acids. CDR3 loop: CAIRATFIGLAGGAGEQFF. The DNA for the CDR3 is TGTGCCATCCGTGCCACCTTTATTGGACTCGCGGGGGGGGCGGGTGAGCAGTTCTTC.

The J gene is TRBJ2-5, the V gene TRBV5-8; 8 bases are a match to TRBD2. The V gene's germline CDR1 is SGHTS and CDR2 YDEGEE. This CDR3 contains 17 residues. V dropped 0 bases and J dropped 5; count of bases not matched to a gene: 12. DNA of the CDR3: TGTGCCAGCAGCTTGGGGTCAGCGGGGGAACTGCAGGAGACCCAGTACTTC. The encoded protein is CASSLGSAGELQETQYF.

This clone was recorded a few times. The chain recombines TRBV7-9 with TRBJ2-1; the match to TRBD2 covers 12 bases. CDR1 SEHNR and CDR2 FQNEAQ come from the germline V gene (reference sequence). This CDR3 comprises 17 residues. V lost 5 bases to trimming and J lost 9 bases; unmatched junction nucleotides: 14. DNA for the CDR3: TGTGCCAGCAGCCCCCAGGTGCTAGCGGGAGGGCCCGGTGAGCAGTTCTTC. The encoded protein is CASSPQVLAGGPGEQFF.

The chain has TRBV30 and TRBJ1-1; no clear D. Germline-derived CDR1 and CDR2 are GTSNPN and SVGIG (reference sequence). V lost 0 bases to trimming and J lost 5 bases, with 7 bases between them. This CDR3 spans 12 amino acids. The CDR3 coding sequence is TGTGCCTGGAGTGTAACTGTGACTGAAGCTTTCTTT. This encodes CAWSVTVTEAFF.

The J gene is TRBJ2-5, the V gene TRBV20-1; 7 bases map to TRBD2. Germline CDR1 is DFQATT and CDR2 is SNEGSKA (reference sequence). The CDR3 runs 11 residues. CDR3 DNA: TGCAGGGGGGGGGACGGAGAGACCCAGTACTTC. Translating gives CRGGDGETQYF.

This chain uses TRBV4-3 with TRBJ2-5; TRBD1 matches 7 bases. The germline gives CDR1 LGHNA, CDR2 YSLEER. Trimming at V came to 4 bases and at J to 5 bases, leaving 4 bases not matched to a gene. This CDR3 is 13 amino acids long. The CDR3 nucleotides read TGCGCCAGCAGCCCTACAGGGGATGAGACCCAGTACTTC. It encodes CASSPTGDETQYF.

The V and J genes are TRBV4-3 and TRBJ2-1; 7 bases agree with TRBD2. The V gene end was trimmed by 0 bases and the J gene end by 8 bases; junction bases not matched to a gene: 10. The CDR3 spans 16 residues. Germline V gene lookup returns CDR1 LGHNA and CDR2 YSLEER. Here the CDR3 reads CASSQDWRGSSDEQFF. The CDR3 DNA reads TGCGCCAGCAGCCAAGATTGGCGCGGGAGCAGCGATGAGCAGTTCTTC.

This chain uses TRBV5-1 with TRBJ1-6, with 9 bases matching TRBD1. The length of the CDR3 is 14 residues. CDR1 is SGHRS and CDR2 is YFSETQ in the germline V gene. The trim removed 4 bases at V and 7 bases at J, leaving 3 bases unmatched. CDR3 sequence reads: CASSADRGNSPLHF. In DNA, the CDR3 is TGCGCCAGCAGCGCGGACAGGGGAAATTCACCCCTCCACTTT.

This clone was counted once. CDR3 coding DNA: TGTGCCAGCAGCTTAATGGGAGGACTAGCGGGAGGAGATACGCAGTATTTT. Translation gives CASSLMGGLAGGDTQYF. V and J are TRBV7-9 and TRBJ2-3; 14 positions agree with TRBD2. This CDR3 spans 17 amino acids. J gave up 5 bases and V 2 bases, and 6 bases lay outside the gene matches. Germline V lookup: CDR1 SEHNR, CDR2 FQNEAQ (reference sequence).

The rearrangement links TRBV28 to TRBJ2-3; D perhaps matches TRBD2 (5 bases). Germline V lookup: CDR1 MDHEN, CDR2 SYDVKM. The ends were cut back, 5 bases at V and 6 bases at J, with 18 bases in the middle. This CDR3 region has 15 residues. CDR3 in DNA: TGTGCCAGCAGTCCCCCCCCCGGGGTGATCGATACGCAGTATTTT. Its protein is CASSPPPGVIDTQYF.